This is a list of T cell receptor beta chains from one sample in a study of shared clonotypes between healthy human individuals. Generated by immunoSEQ multiplex PCR, the TCRdb table keeps only in-frame clones and is missing some. The data show about 590,000 clones, around 95% seen once. Sequencing was done on a sample of naive CD8+ T cells sorted from blood. Source of these receptors: a woman aged 30 to 39 in good health. CDR3s include the opening cysteine and the closing phenylalanine or tryptophan. The order of the fields is D gene, J gene, clone size, V gene, CDR3 protein, CDR3 DNA. D genes are given only for firm matches. The listing skips clone size in some rows; elsewhere it reads once, few, many or a size class.

>.|TRBJ2-5|.|TRBV28
CASSLVAFEETQYF
TGTGCCAGCAGTTTGGTGGCGTTCGAAGAGACCCAGTACTTC
>.|TRBJ1-1|.|TRBV15
CATSRDGGGWKTEAFF
TGTGCCACCAGCAGAGATGGGGGGGGCTGGAAAACTGAAGCTTTCTTT
>.|TRBJ1-6|once|TRBV4-1
CASSLGENSPLHF
TGCGCCAGCAGCCTCGGGGAGAATTCACCCCTCCACTTT
>.|TRBJ2-3|.|TRBV5-1
CASSLAGTPGGTDTQYF
TGCGCCAGCAGCTTGGCCGGGACCCCCGGTGGTACAGATACGCAGTATTTT
>TRBD1|TRBJ1-5|.|TRBV27
CASSNRQGDQPQHF
TGTGCCAGCAGTAACAGACAGGGGGATCAGCCCCAGCATTTT
>.|TRBJ2-7|.|TRBV27
CASSLSAGTRTYEQYF
TGTGCCAGCAGTTTATCCGCCGGGACAAGAACCTACGAGCAGTACTTC
>TRBD2|TRBJ2-1|.|TRBV13
CATAGGGYNEQFF
TGTGCCACCGCGGGAGGGGGGTACAATGAGCAGTTCTTC
>.|TRBJ1-4|.|TRBV2
CASTSGIEKLFF
TGTGCCAGCACGTCAGGTATCGAAAAACTGTTTTTT
>TRBD1|TRBJ2-3|once|TRBV11-2
CASSLTGGTDTQYF
TGTGCCAGCAGCTTAACAGGGGGGACAGATACGCAGTATTTT
>TRBD1|TRBJ1-2|once|TRBV20-1
CRGEGGRGYTF
TGCAGGGGGGAAGGGGGCCGTGGCTACACCTTC
>.|TRBJ1-5|.|TRBV5-4
CASSLPKVGLSNQPQHF
TGTGCCAGCAGCTTGCCTAAGGTAGGCCTGAGTAATCAGCCCCAGCATTTT
>.|TRBJ2-5|.|TRBV7-8
CASSLVSGMWKETQYF
TGTGCCAGCAGCTTAGTCTCAGGGATGTGGAAAGAGACCCAGTACTTC
>TRBD2|TRBJ2-7|.|TRBV28
CASSLFAGTSGNWPYEQYF
TGTGCCAGCAGTTTGTTTGCCGGGACTAGCGGGAATTGGCCCTACGAGCAGTACTTC
>.|TRBJ2-1|.|TRBV11-2
CASSFSGSLYEEQFF
TGTGCCAGCAGCTTTTCCGGATCCCTCTACGAGGAGCAGTTCTTC
>TRBD2|TRBJ2-7|.|TRBV2
CASSEARGNYEQYF
TGTGCCAGCAGTGAAGCGCGGGGGAACTACGAGCAGTACTTC
>.|TRBJ2-3|.|TRBV10-2
CASSDVSLSTDTQYF
TGCGCCAGCAGTGATGTCTCACTAAGCACAGATACGCAGTATTTT
>TRBD1|TRBJ1-2|.|TRBV28
CASSSGQEYYGYTF
TGTGCCAGCAGTTCCGGACAGGAGTACTATGGCTACACCTTC
>.|TRBJ2-7|.|TRBV5-4
CASSSSIGEQYF
TGTGCCAGCAGCAGCAGTATAGGCGAGCAGTACTTC
>.|TRBJ2-2|.|TRBV10-1
CASSEFGGNTGELFF
TGCGCCAGCAGTGAGTTTGGGGGGAACACCGGGGAGCTGTTTTTT
>.|TRBJ1-5|.|TRBV5-5
CASSLGQGWSQPQHF
TGTGCCAGCAGCTTGGGGCAGGGGTGGTCGCAGCCCCAGCATTTT
>.|TRBJ2-5|.|TRBV19
CASSSHLETQYF
TGTGCCAGTAGTAGTCACTTGGAGACCCAGTACTTC
>.|TRBJ2-5|once|TRBV29-1
CSVSGKQYF
TGCAGCGTCTCGGGCAAGCAGTACTTC
>.|TRBJ2-7|.|TRBV27
CASSFNSAHYEQYF
TGTGCCAGCAGTTTCAATTCGGCACACTACGAGCAGTACTTC
>TRBD1|TRBJ2-2|.|TRBV6-1
CASSGAKDRFPGELFF
TGTGCCAGCAGTGGGGCTAAGGACAGGTTCCCCGGGGAGCTGTTTTTT
>.|TRBJ2-7|few|TRBV27
CASSPRDSFYEQYF
TGTGCCAGCAGCCCCCGGGACTCCTTCTACGAGCAGTACTTC
>TRBD1|TRBJ1-1|once|TRBV30
CAKDRVGTEAFF
TGTGCCAAAGACAGGGTGGGCACTGAAGCTTTCTTT
>.|TRBJ2-3|.|TRBV4-1
CASSPFTDTQYF
TGCGCCAGCAGCCCTTTCACAGATACGCAGTATTTT
>.|TRBJ2-2|.|TRBV27
CASSLLTGGELFF
TGTGCCAGCAGTTTATTAACCGGCGGGGAGCTGTTTTTT
>TRBD2|TRBJ2-3|once|TRBV7-9
CASSFIAGELISTDTQYF
TGTGCCAGCAGCTTCATAGCGGGAGAACTTATTAGCACAGATACGCAGTATTTT
>.|TRBJ2-7|.|TRBV6-5
CASSSSPGGTYEQYF
TGTGCCAGCAGTTCATCCCCAGGGGGGACCTACGAGCAGTACTTC
>.|TRBJ1-1|few|TRBV15
CATSRDLNTEAFF
TGTGCCACCAGCAGAGACCTCAACACTGAAGCTTTCTTT
>TRBD2|TRBJ2-2|.|TRBV6-4
CASSEGQLAGVTGELFF
TGTGCCAGCAGTGAAGGCCAGCTAGCGGGAGTCACCGGGGAGCTGTTTTTT
>TRBD2|TRBJ2-1|.|TRBV27
CASRSGRVNEQFF
TGTGCCAGCAGGAGCGGGAGGGTTAATGAGCAGTTCTTC
>.|TRBJ2-7|.|TRBV10-2
CASSDSPFAVNYEQYF
TGCGCCAGCAGTGATTCCCCTTTTGCAGTAAACTACGAGCAGTACTTC
>.|TRBJ2-2|.|TRBV27
CASSFTGFGGELFF
TGTGCCAGCAGTTTTACAGGGTTCGGGGGGGAGCTGTTTTTT
>.|TRBJ1-1|.|TRBV6-5
CASSYPVNTEAFF
TGTGCCAGCAGTTACCCAGTAAACACTGAAGCTTTCTTT
>.|TRBJ1-5|.|TRBV27
CASSMTGSNQPQHF
TGTGCCAGCAGTATGACAGGTAGCAATCAGCCCCAGCATTTT
>.|TRBJ2-3|.|TRBV7-6
CASSLGGLEADTQYF
TGTGCCAGCAGCTTAGGCGGTTTGGAAGCAGATACGCAGTATTTT
>.|TRBJ2-1|.|TRBV6-1
CASYSRGLKNNEQFF
TGTGCCAGCTATTCTAGAGGACTAAAAAACAATGAGCAGTTCTTC
>.|TRBJ2-1|.|TRBV28
CASSFYSNEQFF
TGTGCCAGCAGTTTTTACAGCAATGAGCAGTTCTTC
>TRBD2|TRBJ2-7|.|TRBV28
CASSLLGLAGEQYF
TGTGCCAGCAGTTTATTGGGACTAGCGGGAGAGCAGTACTTC
>.|TRBJ2-7|.|TRBV5-1
CASSISRTDYEQYF
TGCGCCAGCAGCATCTCGCGGACAGACTACGAGCAGTACTTC
>.|TRBJ2-5|.|TRBV5-1
CASSLVGGETQYF
TGCGCCAGCAGCTTGGTGGGGGGAGAGACCCAGTACTTC
>.|TRBJ1-1|.|TRBV28
CASSLFSWGRGVNTEAFF
TGTGCCAGCAGTTTATTCTCGTGGGGCCGAGGGGTGAACACTGAAGCTTTCTTT
>TRBD1|TRBJ2-2|.|TRBV4-1
CASAYRGQYAGELFF
TGCGCCAGCGCGTACAGGGGGCAGTATGCCGGGGAGCTGTTTTTT
>.|TRBJ2-1|.|TRBV7-9
CASSYRSSGTYNEQFF
TGTGCCAGCAGCTACCGGAGTAGCGGAACTTACAATGAGCAGTTCTTC
>TRBD1|TRBJ1-1|.|TRBV5-6
CASSWKQGRNTEAFF
TGTGCCAGCAGCTGGAAACAGGGGCGGAACACTGAAGCTTTCTTT
>TRBD2|TRBJ2-7|.|TRBV6-1
CASSEAGLAGKEQYF
TGTGCCAGCAGTGAAGCGGGACTAGCGGGCAAAGAGCAGTACTTC
>.|TRBJ2-3|.|TRBV7-9
CASRQGTDTQYF
TGTGCCAGCAGGCAGGGGACAGATACGCAGTATTTT
>.|TRBJ2-6|.|TRBV13
CASSFGLSGANVLTF
TGTGCCAGCAGCTTTGGCCTCTCTGGGGCCAACGTCCTGACTTTC